These T cell receptor beta chains were read from a single sample in a study of blood T cell repertoires in COVID-19. Method: immunoSEQ multiplex PCR; TCRdb's copy keeps in-frame clones and lacks some. The sample contains a few hundred thousand clones, roughly 80% of which appear only once. What was sequenced was peripheral blood. The receptors were sampled from a woman at least 80 years old with acute or convalescent COVID-19. Both conserved end residues are part of each CDR3. The D gene is left open where the match is weak. Only some rows state a clone size, as once, few, many or a class for expanded clones.

d_call: .; j_call: TRBJ1-1; clone_size: .; v_call: TRBV9; cdr3_aa: CASSVVGETEAFF; cdr3_nt: TGTGCCAGCAGCGTAGTAGGGGAAACTGAAGCTTTCTTT
d_call: TRBD1; j_call: TRBJ2-7; clone_size: .; v_call: TRBV10-3; cdr3_aa: CATGPNRGGYEQYF; cdr3_nt: TGTGCCACCGGACCCAACAGGGGCGGCTACGAGCAGTACTTC
d_call: .; j_call: TRBJ1-1; clone_size: .; v_call: TRBV19; cdr3_aa: CASSIPNSVNTEAFF; cdr3_nt: TGTGCCAGTAGTATCCCCAACAGTGTGAACACTGAAGCTTTCTTT
d_call: TRBD1; j_call: TRBJ1-2; clone_size: once; v_call: TRBV7-6; cdr3_aa: CASSSGQGGYGYTF; cdr3_nt: TGTGCCAGCAGCTCGGGACAGGGTGGCTATGGCTACACCTTC
d_call: .; j_call: TRBJ1-5; clone_size: .; v_call: TRBV6-2/TRBV6-3; cdr3_aa: CASSSGGQPQHF; cdr3_nt: TGTGCCAGCAGTAGCGGGGGTCAGCCCCAGCATTTT
d_call: TRBD2; j_call: TRBJ2-1; clone_size: .; v_call: TRBV30; cdr3_aa: CAGELAGEGNEQFF; cdr3_nt: TGTGCCGGAGAACTAGCGGGAGAAGGCAATGAGCAGTTCTTC
d_call: TRBD2; j_call: TRBJ2-3; clone_size: .; v_call: TRBV11-3; cdr3_aa: CASSPSGGTDTQYF; cdr3_nt: TGTGCCAGCAGCCCGAGCGGGGGCACAGATACGCAGTATTTT
d_call: .; j_call: TRBJ1-6; clone_size: .; v_call: TRBV27; cdr3_aa: CASSLSGQTLHF; cdr3_nt: TGTGCCAGCAGTTTATCGGGGCAGACCCTCCACTTT
d_call: TRBD1; j_call: TRBJ2-7; clone_size: .; v_call: TRBV7-8; cdr3_aa: CASSLGWTGREQYF; cdr3_nt: TGTGCCAGCAGCTTAGGGTGGACAGGGCGCGAGCAGTACTTC
d_call: TRBD1; j_call: TRBJ2-1; clone_size: .; v_call: TRBV10-3; cdr3_aa: CAITTDRGRNEQFF; cdr3_nt: TGTGCCATCACTACGGACAGGGGGCGGAATGAGCAGTTCTTC
d_call: .; j_call: TRBJ1-2; clone_size: once; v_call: TRBV18; cdr3_aa: CASSRGGGPGYTF; cdr3_nt: TGTGCCAGCTCACGGGGCGGGGGTCCTGGCTACACCTTC
d_call: TRBD2; j_call: TRBJ2-3; clone_size: .; v_call: TRBV7-3; cdr3_aa: CASSLIGTTPTDTQYF; cdr3_nt: TGTGCCAGCAGCTTAATTGGGACTACCCCCACAGATACGCAGTATTTT
d_call: .; j_call: TRBJ1-1; clone_size: .; v_call: TRBV6-5; cdr3_aa: CASSYSRSTEAFF; cdr3_nt: TGTGCCAGCAGTTACTCACGGAGCACTGAAGCTTTCTTT
d_call: .; j_call: TRBJ1-1; clone_size: .; v_call: TRBV30; cdr3_aa: CAWAGQSNTEAFF; cdr3_nt: TGTGCCTGGGCCGGACAGTCGAACACTGAAGCTTTCTTT
d_call: TRBD2; j_call: TRBJ2-4; clone_size: .; v_call: TRBV30; cdr3_aa: CAQSPSGENIQYF; cdr3_nt: TGTGCCCAGAGTCCTAGCGGGGAAAACATTCAGTACTTC
d_call: .; j_call: TRBJ1-2; clone_size: .; v_call: TRBV11-3; cdr3_aa: CASSLGGQPFRGYTF; cdr3_nt: TGTGCCAGCAGCTTAGGAGGACAGCCATTCCGTGGCTACACCTTC
d_call: .; j_call: TRBJ2-5; clone_size: .; v_call: TRBV5-1; cdr3_aa: CASRVLTGMGDGQYF; cdr3_nt: TGCGCCAGCAGAGTCTTAACCGGGATGGGAGACGGCCAGTACTTC
d_call: .; j_call: TRBJ2-1; clone_size: .; v_call: TRBV10-3; cdr3_aa: CAITSGEGGINEQFF; cdr3_nt: TGTGCCATCACCTCGGGGGAGGGGGGGATCAATGAGCAGTTCTTC
d_call: .; j_call: TRBJ1-3; clone_size: .; v_call: TRBV11-3; cdr3_aa: CASSLTTTGNTIYF; cdr3_nt: TGTGCCAGCAGCTTAACTACAACCGGAAACACCATATATTTT
d_call: .; j_call: TRBJ1-3; clone_size: .; v_call: TRBV19; cdr3_aa: CASSIDPGNTIYF; cdr3_nt: TGTGCCAGTAGTATAGACCCAGGAAACACCATATATTTT
d_call: TRBD1; j_call: TRBJ1-3; clone_size: .; v_call: TRBV18; cdr3_aa: CASSLRQGPGGNTIYF; cdr3_nt: TGTGCCAGCTCACTCCGACAGGGGCCAGGAGGAAACACCATATATTTT
d_call: TRBD1; j_call: TRBJ1-6; clone_size: .; v_call: TRBV6-5; cdr3_aa: CASRSRDRVNSPLHF; cdr3_nt: TGTGCCAGCAGGAGCCGGGACAGGGTGAATTCACCCCTCCACTTT
d_call: TRBD1; j_call: TRBJ1-5; clone_size: few; v_call: TRBV27; cdr3_aa: CASSLQGTGYQPQHF; cdr3_nt: TGTGCCAGCAGTTTACAGGGGACAGGGTATCAGCCCCAGCATTTT
d_call: .; j_call: TRBJ1-5; clone_size: .; v_call: TRBV19; cdr3_aa: CASSIGWQGNQPQHF; cdr3_nt: TGTGCCAGTAGTATTGGTTGGCAGGGGAATCAGCCCCAGCATTTT
d_call: TRBD1; j_call: TRBJ1-5; clone_size: .; v_call: TRBV6-2/TRBV6-3; cdr3_aa: CASSPGTAYQPQHF; cdr3_nt: TGTGCCAGCAGCCCCGGGACAGCGTATCAGCCCCAGCATTTT
d_call: TRBD1; j_call: TRBJ1-5; clone_size: .; v_call: TRBV4-1; cdr3_aa: CASSLVLRGRNQPQHF; cdr3_nt: TGCGCCAGCAGCCTCGTTTTAAGGGGGCGGAATCAGCCCCAGCATTTT
d_call: TRBD1; j_call: TRBJ2-2; clone_size: .; v_call: TRBV2; cdr3_aa: CASSGQGAAGELFF; cdr3_nt: TGTGCCAGCAGTGGACAGGGGGCGGCCGGGGAGCTGTTTTTT
d_call: .; j_call: TRBJ1-1; clone_size: .; v_call: TRBV11-2; cdr3_aa: CASSLRVGGGTEAFF; cdr3_nt: TGTGCCAGCAGCTTACGGGTCGGGGGGGGCACTGAAGCTTTCTTT
d_call: TRBD1; j_call: TRBJ1-1; clone_size: .; v_call: TRBV27; cdr3_aa: CASSSSQGTGSDTEAFF; cdr3_nt: TGTGCCAGCAGTTCGTCACAGGGGACGGGGTCGGACACTGAAGCTTTCTTT
d_call: .; j_call: TRBJ2-1; clone_size: once; v_call: TRBV27; cdr3_aa: CASRPPDSIPYNEQFF; cdr3_nt: TGTGCCAGCAGACCCCCAGACAGCATACCCTACAATGAGCAGTTCTTC
d_call: TRBD1; j_call: TRBJ2-2; clone_size: .; v_call: TRBV19; cdr3_aa: CASSDRGANTGELFF; cdr3_nt: TGTGCCAGTAGCGACAGGGGGGCGAACACCGGGGAGCTGTTTTTT
d_call: TRBD2; j_call: TRBJ2-2; clone_size: few; v_call: TRBV2; cdr3_aa: CASKATSGGAGSGELFF; cdr3_nt: TGTGCCAGCAAAGCGACTAGCGGGGGGGCTGGCTCCGGGGAGCTGTTTTTT
d_call: TRBD1; j_call: TRBJ1-1; clone_size: .; v_call: TRBV27; cdr3_aa: CASSSPDRIHTEAFF; cdr3_nt: TGTGCCAGCAGTTCCCCGGACAGGATACACACTGAAGCTTTCTTT
d_call: TRBD1; j_call: TRBJ1-6; clone_size: .; v_call: TRBV4-1; cdr3_aa: CASSRGTGENSPLHF; cdr3_nt: TGCGCCAGCAGCCGCGGGACAGGGGAAAATTCACCCCTCCACTTT
d_call: .; j_call: TRBJ2-6; clone_size: .; v_call: TRBV4-3; cdr3_aa: CASSQMVAAGANVLTF; cdr3_nt: TGCGCCAGCAGCCAAATGGTAGCGGCTGGGGCCAACGTCCTGACTTTC
d_call: .; j_call: TRBJ2-7; clone_size: .; v_call: TRBV9; cdr3_aa: CASSPKAGGPVYEQYF; cdr3_nt: TGTGCCAGCAGCCCTAAAGCCGGGGGACCCGTCTACGAGCAGTACTTC
d_call: TRBD2; j_call: TRBJ2-7; clone_size: .; v_call: TRBV28; cdr3_aa: CATLAGISYEQYF; cdr3_nt: TGTGCCACCCTAGCGGGGATCTCCTACGAGCAGTACTTC
d_call: TRBD2; j_call: TRBJ2-7; clone_size: .; v_call: TRBV7-8; cdr3_aa: CASSLTASGGTEQYF; cdr3_nt: TGTGCCAGCAGCTTAACGGCTAGCGGGGGCACTGAGCAGTACTTC
d_call: TRBD1; j_call: TRBJ1-2; clone_size: .; v_call: TRBV6-1; cdr3_aa: CASTAQAGGGYGYTF; cdr3_nt: TGTGCCAGCACCGCCCAGGCAGGGGGCGGTTATGGCTACACCTTC
d_call: TRBD1; j_call: TRBJ2-5; clone_size: .; v_call: TRBV6-6; cdr3_aa: CASSPIPGGANQETQYF; cdr3_nt: TGTGCCAGCAGTCCCATACCAGGGGGCGCGAACCAAGAGACCCAGTACTTC
d_call: .; j_call: TRBJ1-3; clone_size: .; v_call: TRBV2; cdr3_aa: CASRRGPGNTIYF; cdr3_nt: TGTGCCAGCCGGAGGGGTCCCGGAAACACCATATATTTT
d_call: .; j_call: TRBJ2-4; clone_size: .; v_call: TRBV7-8; cdr3_aa: CASGSRVQNIQYF; cdr3_nt: TGTGCCAGCGGGTCTCGCGTACAGAACATTCAGTACTTC
d_call: .; j_call: TRBJ1-1; clone_size: .; v_call: TRBV7-2; cdr3_aa: CASSLLPTGITEAFF; cdr3_nt: TGTGCCAGCAGCTTATTACCAACAGGGATCACTGAAGCTTTCTTT
d_call: TRBD2; j_call: TRBJ2-7; clone_size: .; v_call: TRBV3-1/TRBV3-2; cdr3_aa: CASSHPGGVYEQYF; cdr3_nt: TGTGCCAGCAGCCACCCGGGGGGAGTTTACGAGCAGTACTTC
d_call: .; j_call: TRBJ1-1; clone_size: .; v_call: TRBV7-2; cdr3_aa: CASSSLQGGYTEAFF; cdr3_nt: TGTGCCAGCAGCTCTCTCCAGGGAGGGTACACTGAAGCTTTCTTT
d_call: .; j_call: TRBJ1-2; clone_size: .; v_call: TRBV7-8; cdr3_aa: CASSHDGVDYTF; cdr3_nt: TGTGCCAGCAGCCATGACGGGGTCGACTACACCTTC
d_call: .; j_call: TRBJ2-3; clone_size: .; v_call: TRBV7-9; cdr3_aa: CASSLRGITDTQYF; cdr3_nt: TGTGCCAGCAGCTTAAGGGGGATCACAGATACGCAGTATTTT
d_call: TRBD1; j_call: TRBJ2-7; clone_size: .; v_call: TRBV5-1; cdr3_aa: CASSSWTGGEEQYF; cdr3_nt: TGCGCCAGCAGCTCGTGGACAGGGGGCGAAGAGCAGTACTTC
d_call: .; j_call: TRBJ1-6; clone_size: .; v_call: TRBV12-3/TRBV12-4; cdr3_aa: CASSLTDSPLHF; cdr3_nt: TGTGCCAGCAGTTTAACAGATTCACCCCTCCACTTT
d_call: .; j_call: TRBJ1-2; clone_size: .; v_call: TRBV12-3/TRBV12-4; cdr3_aa: CASTPGGYGYTF; cdr3_nt: TGTGCCAGCACCCCAGGAGGTTATGGCTACACCTTC
d_call: .; j_call: TRBJ2-4; clone_size: .; v_call: TRBV19; cdr3_aa: CASSTNGDTLGIQYF; cdr3_nt: TGTGCCAGTAGTACAAACGGGGACACCCTGGGGATTCAGTACTTC
d_call: .; j_call: TRBJ2-7; clone_size: few; v_call: TRBV18; cdr3_aa: CASSPIGGGSYEQYF; cdr3_nt: TGTGCCAGCTCACCTATCGGGGGAGGCTCCTACGAGCAGTACTTC
d_call: .; j_call: TRBJ1-4; clone_size: .; v_call: TRBV10-1; cdr3_aa: CASSESGATNEKLFF; cdr3_nt: TGCGCCAGCAGTGAGTCAGGGGCAACTAATGAAAAACTGTTTTTT
d_call: .; j_call: TRBJ1-4; clone_size: .; v_call: TRBV9; cdr3_aa: CASSVAVANEKLFF; cdr3_nt: TGTGCCAGCAGCGTAGCTGTAGCTAATGAAAAACTGTTTTTT
d_call: .; j_call: TRBJ2-7; clone_size: .; v_call: TRBV7-8; cdr3_aa: CASSPRTSSYEQYF; cdr3_nt: TGTGCCAGCAGCCCGCGCACCTCGTCCTACGAGCAGTACTTC
d_call: .; j_call: TRBJ2-7; clone_size: .; v_call: TRBV7-3; cdr3_aa: CASSPRTDSYEQYF; cdr3_nt: TGTGCCAGCAGCCCTCGGACAGACTCCTACGAGCAGTACTTC
d_call: .; j_call: TRBJ2-2; clone_size: .; v_call: TRBV7-2; cdr3_aa: CASSPADFNTGELFF; cdr3_nt: TGTGCCAGCAGCCCAGCGGACTTTAACACCGGGGAGCTGTTTTTT
d_call: TRBD1; j_call: TRBJ2-2; clone_size: .; v_call: TRBV9; cdr3_aa: CASSRGQGSSNTGELFF; cdr3_nt: TGTGCCAGCAGCCGGGGACAGGGGAGTTCCAACACCGGGGAGCTGTTTTTT
d_call: TRBD1; j_call: TRBJ1-2; clone_size: few; v_call: TRBV11-2; cdr3_aa: CASSLTGGSYLANYGYTF; cdr3_nt: TGTGCCAGCAGCTTGACAGGGGGCTCTTATTTAGCTAACTATGGCTACACCTTC
d_call: .; j_call: TRBJ2-2; clone_size: .; v_call: TRBV14; cdr3_aa: CASSPTVVNTGELFF; cdr3_nt: TGTGCCAGCAGCCCGACAGTCGTAAACACCGGGGAGCTGTTTTTT